Shown below are 27 T cell receptor beta chains from a single sample sequenced in a study of shared clonotypes between healthy human individuals. TCRdb's table, derived via immunoSEQ multiplex PCR, lists solely in-frame clones and lacks some. The sample includes some 490,000 clones, 65% to 85% of them seen just once. Specimen: PBMCs. These receptors all stem from a woman aged 35 to 49 in good health. Some clones in this sample may be carry-over from other donors' samples.

As regards this clone: One junction end disagrees with the germline gene, perhaps due to a read error. The genes are TRBV28 and TRBJ1-1; possible D gene TRBD1, 6 bases. The CDR3 length is 12 residues. The germline CDR1 and CDR2 sequences are MDHEN and SYDVKM. For the CDR3, the DNA is TGTGCCAGCAGTTTACCGATTAGGGACACCCATTTT. Translated, it gives CASSLPIRDTHF.

The V and J genes are TRBV9 and TRBJ2-1; 11 bases agree with TRBD2. Germline values: CDR1 SGDLS, CDR2 YYNGEE. The CDR3 runs 21 residues. After removal of 8 bases from V and 3 bases from J, the junction contained 25 bases not matched to a gene. CDR3 DNA sequence: TGTGCCAGGGCGCCCGGGACAGGGCCGACTGGCACTAGCGGGAGCTACAATGAGCAGTTCTTC. As protein: CARAPGTGPTGTSGSYNEQFF. The entire variable domain, with the rest obtained from reference TRBV9 and TRBJ2-1, is as follows: DSGVTQTPKHLITATGQRVTLRCSPRSGDLSVYWYQQSLDQGLQFLIQYYNGEERAKGNILERFSAQQFPDLHSELNLSSLELGDSALYFCARAPGTGPTGTSGSYNEQFFGPGTRLTVL.

This chain uses TRBV6-5 with TRBJ2-7; 10 nucleotides match TRBD2. Germline CDR1 reads MNHEY; CDR2 reads SVGAGI. The CDR3 loop spans 13 amino acids. After removal of 11 bases from V and 4 bases from J, the junction contained 8 bases not matched to a gene. The CDR3 loop reads CAAGLAGAYEQYF. DNA for the CDR3: TGTGCCGCAGGGCTAGCGGGAGCTTACGAGCAGTACTTC.

The DNA of the CDR3 is TGTGCCACCAGCATCGGGGCCAACGTCCTGACTTTC. Amino acids: CATSIGANVLTF. The V and J genes are TRBV15 and TRBJ2-6; D uncertain. CDR1 and CDR2 from the germline V gene are LNHNV and YYDKDF (reference sequence). The germline V and J ends were trimmed by 4 bases and 4 bases, with 2 bases remaining between them. This CDR3 spans 12 amino acids. The full variable domain, completed using reference TRBV15 and TRBJ2-6, is DAMVIQNPRYQVTQFGKPVTLSCSQTLNHNVMYWYQQKSSQAPKLLFHYYDKDFNNEADTPDNFQSRRPNTSFCFLDIRSPGLGDTAMYLCATSIGANVLTFGAGSRLTVL.

The chain employs TRBV6-5 and TRBJ1-5; a weak D match, TRBD1 (5 bases). Germline CDR1 MNHEY, CDR2 SVGAGI. Trimming took off 3 bases at V and 2 bases at J, with 11 bases between the two ends. The CDR3 loop spans 15 amino acids. CDR3 coding DNA: TGTGCCAGCAGTTATGCCTGGGGGGGCAATCAGCCCCAGCATTTT. Its translation is CASSYAWGGNQPQHF.

Comments on this clone: Given a far larger clone just one base away, this is likely a sequencing read error. The gene calls are TRBV2 and TRBJ1-4; a weak D match, TRBD1 (5 bases). Germline V gene lookup returns CDR1 SNHLY and CDR2 FYNNEI. The V and J ends lost 6 bases and 8 bases respectively, with 22 bases between them. The CDR3 has 16 residues. The CDR3 sequence is CASSLGPVGVWEKLFF. As DNA, the CDR3 is TGTGCCAGCAGCCTAGGTCCGGTGGGGGTTTGGGAAAAACTGTTTTTT.

V usage is TRBV19 and J usage is TRBJ1-5; 9 bases are shared with TRBD1. With 5 bases clipped from V and 3 bases from J, the junction kept 5 bases outside the gene matches. The CDR3 length is 15 residues. CDR1 LNHDA and CDR2 SQIVND come from the germline V gene (reference sequence). CDR3 sequence (DNA): TGTGCCAGTAGTTCGGGACAGGGAAACAATCAGCCCCAGCATTTT. Translation gives CASSSGQGNNQPQHF.

This clone was observed once. The V call is TRBV2, the J call TRBJ2-1; D unclear. Germline-derived CDR1 and CDR2 are SNHLY and FYNNEI. The CDR3 has 12 residues. V was cut by 4 bases and J by 6 bases, with 7 bases left in between. The CDR3 DNA is TGTGCCAGCAGTGTCTGGACCAATGAGCAGTTCTTC. Translating gives CASSVWTNEQFF.

The genes are TRBV6-6 and TRBJ1-1; 8 nucleotides match TRBD1. From germline, CDR1 is MNHNY and CDR2 SVGAGI (reference sequence). CDR3 size: 13 residues. The ends lost 7 bases at V and 5 bases at J; junction bases unmatched: 6. In DNA form, the CDR3 reads TGTGCCAGCACAGGGGGCGTCGGTACTGAAGCTTTCTTT. The encoded protein is CASTGGVGTEAFF.

V gene TRBV21-1 combines with J gene TRBJ2-7; TRBD1, the table's D call, was not compared with the DNA. TRBV21-1 is a documented pseudogene. The CDR3 spans 16 residues. CDR3 sequence: CASSKLVFQYSYEQYF. CDR3 nucleotide sequence: TGTGCCAGCAGCAAATTGGTCTTCCAGTACTCCTACGAGCAGTACTTC.

This sequence joins TRBV30 and TRBJ2-3; no clear D. This CDR3 contains 14 residues. Germline V gene data show CDR1 as GTSNPN and CDR2 as SVGIG (reference sequence). V was clipped by 4 bases and J by 0 bases, with 11 bases between them. CDR3: CAWNHGLSTDTQYF. The DNA for the CDR3 is TGTGCCTGGAATCATGGCCTGAGCACAGATACGCAGTATTTT.

This clone was seen only a few times. The J gene is TRBJ1-1, the V gene TRBV25-1, with D tentatively TRBD1 (6 bases). Germline V CDR1 and CDR2: MGHDK, SYGVNS. Trimming shortened V by 7 bases and J by 0 bases, and 12 bases separated the two germline ends. This CDR3 has 14 residues. This CDR3 is CASKHGQMNTEAFF. The CDR3 DNA reads TGTGCCAGCAAACACGGACAGATGAACACTGAAGCTTTCTTT.

Comment on this clone: A single base is all that separates this from a far larger clone, so a read error is likely. The chain links TRBV11-2 to TRBJ2-1; TRBD2 aligns across 7 bases. Germline CDR1 SGHAT, CDR2 FQNNGV. This CDR3 comprises 12 residues. V lost 6 bases to trimming and J lost 16 bases; unmatched junction nucleotides: 12. CDR3 sequence reads: CASSLWCGSGFF. The CDR3 DNA sequence: TGTGCCAGCAGTCTTTGGTGCGGGAGCGGTTTCTTC. The full variable domain, in which reference TRBV11-2 and TRBJ2-1 provide the parts outside the CDR3, is EAGVAQSPRYKIIEKRQSVAFWCNPISGHATLYWYQQILGQGPKLLIQFQNNGVVDDSQLPKDRFSAERLKGVDSTLKIQPAKLEDSAVYLCASSLWCGSGFFGPGTRLTVL.

A remark on this clone: A far larger clone is one nucleotide away, so this likely arose from a read error. The rearrangement joins TRBV27 to TRBJ1-2; 9 bases match TRBD1. The CDR3 consists of 15 residues. CDR1 is MNHEY and CDR2 is SMNVEV in the germline V gene (reference sequence). CDR3 region: CSSSPRQGGNYGYTF. CDR3 nucleotide sequence: TGTTCCAGCAGTCCGAGACAGGGGGGGAACTATGGCTACACCTTC.

J is TRBJ1-1 and V is TRBV6-5; 9 bases are shared with TRBD1. The germline gives CDR1 MNHEY, CDR2 SVGAGI. The junction had 4 bases not matched to a gene; V was cut back by 2 bases and J by 6 bases. The CDR3 contains 14 residues. The CDR3 DNA sequence: TGTGCCAGCAGTTACACAGGGGGCAAGTCTGAAGCTTTCTTT. Translation: CASSYTGGKSEAFF.

Comment on this clone: A much larger clone lies a single base off, so this may be a read error. V and J are TRBV7-8 and TRBJ2-7; D unclear. Trimming pared 4 bases from V and 2 bases from J, leaving 3 bases between. The V gene's germline CDR1 is SGHVS and CDR2 FQNEAQ. The CDR3 contains 11 residues. This CDR3 reads CASSSPYEQYF. CDR3 nucleotides: TGTGCCAGCAGCTCCCCCTACGAGCAGTACTTC.

The chain uses TRBV11-2 and TRBJ1-3; the D gene is possibly TRBD1 (6 bases). The ends were cut back, 3 bases at V and 2 bases at J, with 14 bases in the middle. This CDR3 contains 16 residues. Germline V CDR1 and CDR2: SGHAT, FQNNGV. The CDR3 nucleotides are TGTGCCAGCAGCTTTAGGGACGGGGGGCCTGGAAACACCATATATTTT. Amino acids: CASSFRDGGPGNTIYF.

V gene TRBV11-2 combines with J gene TRBJ2-1, with 7 bases matching TRBD2. Trimming took 1 base from V and 2 from J; bases not matched to a gene: 5. The CDR3 sequence is 16 residues long. Germline V gene lookup returns CDR1 SGHAT and CDR2 FQNNGV. The CDR3 nucleotides read TGTGCCAGCAGCTTAGGGCGGGAGACAACCTACAATGAGCAGTTCTTC. It is translated as CASSLGRETTYNEQFF.

This chain links TRBV6-1 with TRBJ2-7; D may match TRBD1 or TRBD2 (5 bases each). The CDR3 contains 15 residues. V dropped 3 bases and J dropped 2 bases, with 14 bases sitting between them. The V gene's germline CDR1 is MNHNS and CDR2 SASEGT. The CDR3 reads CASSEVRDPAYEQYF. CDR3 bases: TGTGCCAGCAGTGAGGTTCGGGACCCAGCCTACGAGCAGTACTTC.

A word on this clone: A far larger clone is just one base off, so this is likely a read error. The V and J genes are TRBV2 and TRBJ2-2; weak D call: TRBD1 (5 bases). This CDR3 region has 13 residues. The germline V gene encodes CDR1 SNHLY and CDR2 FYNNEI. The ends were cut back, 5 bases at V and 8 bases at J, with 12 bases in the middle. CDR3 protein: CASSLLQEGELFF. CDR3 DNA: TGTGCCAGCAGTCTCCTACAGGAAGGGGAGCTGTTTTTT.

CDR3 protein: CASSYGTGTYEQYF. The CDR3 nucleotides read TGTGCCAGCAGTTACGGGACAGGGACCTACGAGCAGTACTTC. V gene TRBV6-5 combines with J gene TRBJ2-7; 9 positions agree with TRBD1. Looked up from germline, CDR1 is MNHEY and CDR2 is SVGAGI. The CDR3 runs to 14 residues. The J segment lost 2 bases and the V segment lost 2 bases, leaving 1 base of the junction unmatched.

This chain uses TRBV4-2 with TRBJ2-1; 15 bases fit TRBD2. V lost 2 bases to trimming and J lost 8 bases; unmatched junction nucleotides: 7. This CDR3 comprises 17 residues. Germline CDR1 LGHNA, CDR2 YNFKEQ. The CDR3 here is CASSQRTSGRAEDEQFF. The CDR3 DNA reads TGTGCCAGCAGCCAAAGGACTAGCGGGAGGGCCGAGGATGAGCAGTTCTTC.

A word on this clone: A read error is likely here: a far larger clone is one base away. The chain couples TRBV4-3 to TRBJ1-2; D is undetermined. This CDR3 has 13 amino acids. V was shortened by 5 bases and J by 1 base, with 8 bases between the two germline ends. CDR1 and CDR2 (germline): LGHNA, YSLEER. The CDR3 bases are TGCGCCAGCAGCAGGACGGATAACTATGGCTACACCTTC. It translates to CASSRTDNYGYTF.

The V call is TRBV28, the J call TRBJ1-4, with 12 positions matching TRBD1. The V segment lost 2 bases and the J segment 6 bases; nucleotides outside the gene matches: 4. CDR1 is MDHEN and CDR2 is SYDVKM in the germline V gene. The CDR3 has 16 amino acids. Written as DNA, the CDR3 is TGTGCCAGCAGTTTAGGGACAGGGGGCTGGGATGAAAAACTGTTTTTT. Translated: CASSLGTGGWDEKLFF.

This clone occurred a few times. J is TRBJ1-2 and V is TRBV4-1, with D unresolved. V was cut by 1 base and J by 7 bases, with 13 bases left in between. Germline V gene data show CDR1 as MGHRA and CDR2 as YSYEKL. There are 14 residues in the CDR3. This chain's CDR3 is CASSQGRIKGGYTF. DNA for the CDR3: TGCGCCAGCAGCCAAGGTCGGATTAAGGGTGGCTACACCTTC.

The CDR3 spells CASRNRGGDEKLFF. CDR3 bases: TGTGCCAGCAGAAACAGGGGCGGGGATGAAAAACTGTTTTTT. This chain links TRBV28 with TRBJ1-4; 7 bases map to TRBD1. The CDR3 loop spans 14 amino acids. J gave up 6 bases and V 6 bases, and 7 bases lay outside the gene matches. Germline CDR1 and CDR2: MDHEN and SYDVKM.

The rearrangement joins TRBV7-9 to TRBJ2-7; tentatively, D is TRBD2 (6 bases). Looked up from germline, CDR1 is SEHNR and CDR2 is FQNEAQ (reference sequence). V was trimmed by 4 bases and J by 3 bases, leaving 13 bases between them. The CDR3 contains 14 residues. The CDR3 coding sequence is TGTGCCAGCAGCTCCCATAGCGGCAGCTACGAGCAGTACTTC. Protein: CASSSHSGSYEQYF. Full variable domain (rest looked up from reference TRBV7-9 and TRBJ2-7): DTGVSQNPRHKITKRGQNVTFRCDPISEHNRLYWYRQTLGQGPEFLTYFQNEAQLEKSRLLSDRFSAERPKGSFSTLEIQRTEQGDSAMYLCASSSHSGSYEQYFGPGTRLTVT.